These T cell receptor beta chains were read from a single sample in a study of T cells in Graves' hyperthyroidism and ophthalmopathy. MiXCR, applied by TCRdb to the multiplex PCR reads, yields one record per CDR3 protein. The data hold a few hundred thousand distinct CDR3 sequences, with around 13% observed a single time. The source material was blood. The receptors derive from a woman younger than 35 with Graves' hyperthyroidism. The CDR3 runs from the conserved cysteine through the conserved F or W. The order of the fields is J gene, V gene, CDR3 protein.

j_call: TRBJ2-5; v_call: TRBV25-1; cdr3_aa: CASSALGRETQYF
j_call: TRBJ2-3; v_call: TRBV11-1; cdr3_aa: CASSPRGSGTADTQYF
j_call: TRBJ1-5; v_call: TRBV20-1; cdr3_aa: CSAKDTNQPQHF
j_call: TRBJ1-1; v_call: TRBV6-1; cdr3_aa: CASSLVQGSTEAFF
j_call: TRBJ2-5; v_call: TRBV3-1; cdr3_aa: CASSPTRGTQETQYF
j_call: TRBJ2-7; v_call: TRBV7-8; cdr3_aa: CASSLGPRGLSYEQYF
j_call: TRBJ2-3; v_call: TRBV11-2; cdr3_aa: CASSFLLASTDTQYF
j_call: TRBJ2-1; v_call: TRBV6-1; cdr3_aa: CASSDGDNYHNEQFF
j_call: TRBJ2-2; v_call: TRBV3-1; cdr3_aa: CASSQATSGKNTGELFF
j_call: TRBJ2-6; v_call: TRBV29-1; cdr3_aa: CSVVQWDKDSGANVLTF
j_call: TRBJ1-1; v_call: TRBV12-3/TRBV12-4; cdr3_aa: CASSQGRTEAFF